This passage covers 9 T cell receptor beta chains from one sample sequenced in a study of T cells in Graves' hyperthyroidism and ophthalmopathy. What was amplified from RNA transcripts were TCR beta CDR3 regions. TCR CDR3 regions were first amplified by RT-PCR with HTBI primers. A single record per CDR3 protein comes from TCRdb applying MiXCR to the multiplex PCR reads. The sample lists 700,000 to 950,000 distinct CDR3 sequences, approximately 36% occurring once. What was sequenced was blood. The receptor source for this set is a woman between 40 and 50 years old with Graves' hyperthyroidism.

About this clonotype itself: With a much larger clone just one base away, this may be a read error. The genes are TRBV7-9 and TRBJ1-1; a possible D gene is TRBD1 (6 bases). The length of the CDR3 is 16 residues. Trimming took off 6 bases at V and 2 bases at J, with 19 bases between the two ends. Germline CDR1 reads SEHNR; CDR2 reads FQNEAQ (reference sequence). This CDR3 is CASRISGVGINTEAFF. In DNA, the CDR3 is TGTGCCAGCAGGATTTCAGGGGTGGGCATAAACACTGAAGCTTTCTTT.

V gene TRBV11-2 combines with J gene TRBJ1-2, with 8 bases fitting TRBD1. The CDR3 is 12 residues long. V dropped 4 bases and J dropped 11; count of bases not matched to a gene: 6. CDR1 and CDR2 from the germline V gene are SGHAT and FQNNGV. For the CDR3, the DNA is TGTGCCAGCAGCTCCTTACAGGGGGGATACACCTTC. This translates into CASSSLQGGYTF. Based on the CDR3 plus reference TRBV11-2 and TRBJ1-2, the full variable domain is EAGVAQSPRYKIIEKRQSVAFWCNPISGHATLYWYQQILGQGPKLLIQFQNNGVVDDSQLPKDRFSAERLKGVDSTLKIQPAKLEDSAVYLCASSSLQGGYTFGSGTRLTVV.

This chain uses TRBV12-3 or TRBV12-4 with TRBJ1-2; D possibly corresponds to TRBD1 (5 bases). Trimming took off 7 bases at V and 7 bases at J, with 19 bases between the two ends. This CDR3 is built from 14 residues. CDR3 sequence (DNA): TGTGCCAGCACCGAGACACCTCAGGGCCTTGGCTACACCTTC. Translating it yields CASTETPQGLGYTF.

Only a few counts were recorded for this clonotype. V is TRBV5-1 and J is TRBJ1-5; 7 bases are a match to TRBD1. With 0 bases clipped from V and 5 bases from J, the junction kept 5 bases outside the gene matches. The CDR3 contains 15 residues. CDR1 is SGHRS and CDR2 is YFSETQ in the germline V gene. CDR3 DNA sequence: TGCGCCAGCAGCTTGGCTGGGACAGACTATCAGCCCCAGCATTTT. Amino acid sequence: CASSLAGTDYQPQHF.

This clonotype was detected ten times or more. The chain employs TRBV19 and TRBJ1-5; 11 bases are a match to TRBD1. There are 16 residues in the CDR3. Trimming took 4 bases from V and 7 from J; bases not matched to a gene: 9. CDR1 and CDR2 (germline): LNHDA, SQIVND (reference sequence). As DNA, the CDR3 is TGTGCCAGTAGTACCCTGGACAGGGGGCGACGGCAGCCCCAGCATTTT. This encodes CASSTLDRGRRQPQHF.

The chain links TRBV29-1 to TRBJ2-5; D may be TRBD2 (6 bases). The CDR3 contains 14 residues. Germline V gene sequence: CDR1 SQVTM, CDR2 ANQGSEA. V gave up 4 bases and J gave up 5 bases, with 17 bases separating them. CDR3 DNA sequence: TGCAGCGTTGGTGCGGGGTTCGGTGGCGAGACCCAGTACTTC. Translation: CSVGAGFGGETQYF. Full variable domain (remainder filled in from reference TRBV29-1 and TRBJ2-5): SAVISQKPSRDICQRGTSLTIQCQVDSQVTMMFWYRQQPGQSLTLIATANQGSEATYESGFVIDKFPISRPNLTFSTLTVSNMSPEDSSIYLCSVGAGFGGETQYFGPGTRLLVL.

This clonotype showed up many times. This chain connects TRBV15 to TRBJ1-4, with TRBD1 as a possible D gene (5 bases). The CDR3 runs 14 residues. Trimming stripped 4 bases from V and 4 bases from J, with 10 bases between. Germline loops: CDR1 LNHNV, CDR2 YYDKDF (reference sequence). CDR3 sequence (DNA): TGTGCCACCAGCATAGACAGTTATAATGAAAAACTGTTTTTT. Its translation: CATSIDSYNEKLFF.

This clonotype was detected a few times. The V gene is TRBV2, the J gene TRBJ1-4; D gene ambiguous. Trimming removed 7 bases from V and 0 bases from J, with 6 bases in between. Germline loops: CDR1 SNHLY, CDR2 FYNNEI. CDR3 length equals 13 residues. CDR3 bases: TGTGCCAGCAAGATCCCAACTAATGAAAAACTGTTTTTT. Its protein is CASKIPTNEKLFF.

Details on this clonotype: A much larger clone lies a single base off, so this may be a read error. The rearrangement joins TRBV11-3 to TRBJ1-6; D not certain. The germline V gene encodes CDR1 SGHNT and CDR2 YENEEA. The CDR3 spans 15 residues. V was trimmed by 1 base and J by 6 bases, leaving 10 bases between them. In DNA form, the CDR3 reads TGTGCCAGCAGCTTAGGCAGAACGACTAATTCACCCCTCCACTTT. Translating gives CASSLGRTTNSPLHF.